These 10 T cell receptor beta chains originate from one sample sequenced in a study of vaccination and CD4 T cells after COVID-19. With the Oncomine TCR Beta short-read assay, DNA from cultured CD4+ T cells was sequenced. TCRdb re-derived calls from the PCR reads in MiXCR, one entry per CDR3 protein. Of some 14,000 distinct CDR3 sequences in the sample, about 35% were seen once. Their recognized antigens are unknown. As to treatment: approximately 11-day PBMC culture with coronavirus spike peptide pools or control peptides (ViraFEST assay). Sequenced material: cultured CD4+ T cells from blood. The receptors shown here come from a human donor with COVID-19.

The chain carries TRBV12-3 or TRBV12-4 and TRBJ1-5; D may be TRBD1 (5 bases). This CDR3 contains 14 residues. V was cut by 7 bases and J by 3 bases, with 13 bases left in between. The CDR3 protein is CASTGTNHNQPQHF. CDR3 DNA sequence: TGTGCCAGCACCGGGACGAACCACAATCAGCCCCAGCATTTT.

The V gene is TRBV6-2 or TRBV6-3, the J gene TRBJ2-5, with 7 bases aligning to TRBD1. Germline V gene lookup returns CDR1 MNHEY and CDR2 SVGEGT. The trim removed 8 bases at V and 7 bases at J, leaving 19 bases unmatched. The CDR3 sequence is 16 residues long. Written as DNA, the CDR3 is TGTGCCAGCCTAAACCCAGCGACAGGGCTTCCACGGACCCAGTACTTC. The encoded protein is CASLNPATGLPRTQYF.

This clonotype has a handful of counts. The chain has TRBV7-2 and TRBJ1-2; D remains unclear. The CDR3 spans 12 residues. The germline gives CDR1 SGHTA, CDR2 FQGNSA. Trimming took off 1 base at V and 4 bases at J, with 4 bases between the two ends. The CDR3 protein is CASSLGGYGYTF. CDR3 DNA: TGTGCCAGCAGCTTAGGGGGCTATGGCTACACCTTC.

This chain connects TRBV20-1 to TRBJ2-3; D call uncertain. The CDR3 is made up of 13 amino acids. Germline assignment: CDR1 DFQATT and CDR2 SNEGSKA (reference sequence). The ends were cut back, 6 bases at V and 2 bases at J, with 12 bases in the middle. CDR3 loop: CSAVKTSTDTQYF. For the CDR3, the DNA is TGCAGTGCGGTCAAGACCTCCACAGATACGCAGTATTTT.

This clonotype has just a few counts. The V gene is TRBV19, the J gene TRBJ1-2; D ambiguous. This CDR3 has 14 amino acids. The V and J ends lost 8 bases and 5 bases respectively, with 18 bases between them. Germline CDR1 and CDR2: LNHDA and SQIVND (reference sequence). In nucleotides, the CDR3 is TGTGCCAGTTCAGTCTATGTGGGATCGTATGGCTACACCTTC. Residues: CASSVYVGSYGYTF.

This clonotype has just a few counts. The chain employs TRBV11-2 and TRBJ1-2, with D tentatively TRBD1 (5 bases). The CDR3 contains 14 residues. CDR1 SGHAT and CDR2 FQNNGV come from the germline V gene. Trimming removed 7 bases at V and 6 bases at J, with 18 bases between. The CDR3, as DNA: TGTGCCAGCAAAACCTCCGGGAGGGACCATGGCTACACCTTC. Translated: CASKTSGRDHGYTF.

This clonotype occurred a few times. The V and J genes are TRBV20-1 and TRBJ1-4, with D hard to call. Trimming removed 1 base at V and 7 bases at J, with 19 bases between. CDR3 length: 16 amino acids. CDR1 is DFQATT, CDR2 SNEGSKA, per germline (reference sequence). The CDR3 loop is CSARASAGSRGEKLFF. CDR3 in DNA: TGCAGTGCTAGAGCCTCCGCTGGGTCCCGGGGTGAAAAACTGTTTTTT.

V is TRBV29-1 and J is TRBJ1-2; 9 bases map to TRBD1. V shed 5 bases and J 1 base; nucleotides not matched to a gene: 2. The CDR3 is 13 amino acids. In germline, CDR1 is SQVTM, CDR2 ANQGSEA. The DNA for the CDR3 is TGCAGCGTTTTGACAGGGGGTAACTATGGCTACACCTTC. It yields the protein CSVLTGGNYGYTF. Combining the CDR3 with reference TRBV29-1 and TRBJ1-2 gives the whole variable domain SAVISQKPSRDICQRGTSLTIQCQVDSQVTMMFWYRQQPGQSLTLIATANQGSEATYESGFVIDKFPISRPNLTFSTLTVSNMSPEDSSIYLCSVLTGGNYGYTFGSGTRLTVV.

This chain uses TRBV6-1 with TRBJ2-1, with D possibly matching TRBD1 (6 bases). Trimming took off 5 bases at V and 4 bases at J, with 15 bases between the two ends. The CDR3 spans 15 residues. Germline CDR1 is MNHNS and CDR2 is SASEGT. CDR3 amino acids: CASSPGYGQYNEQFF. DNA of the CDR3: TGTGCCAGCAGTCCCGGATACGGACAGTACAATGAGCAGTTCTTC.

CDR3 DNA: TGTGCCACCAACCAGGGGGCAGATGAGCAGTTCTTC. This sequence encodes CATNQGADEQFF. The chain uses TRBV24-1 and TRBJ2-1; 8 nucleotides agree with TRBD1. Germline trimming cut 8 bases from V and 8 bases from J; bases unmatched to any gene: 4. Germline assignment: CDR1 KGHDR and CDR2 SFDVKD. This CDR3 comprises 12 residues.